This is a list of T cell receptor beta chains from one sample in a study of neurological immune-mediated disorders. One entry per CDR3 protein, called by TCRdb with MiXCR from the 5' RACE reads. The repertoire holds 80,000 to 100,000 distinct CDR3 sequences, with approximately 4% as singletons. The sequencing input was PBMCs. Receptor source: a woman between 45 and 65 years old with multiple sclerosis. The CDR3 runs from the conserved cysteine through the conserved F or W. A D gene is named only where the DNA matches it firmly. Expanded clones are given a class, and other clones once, few, many or no size at all.

size: many; V: TRBV7-2; D: NA; J: TRBJ2-5; length: 15; CDR3: CASSRGGGRRETQYF; DNA: TGTGCCAGCAGCAGGGGTGGGGGGCGTCGAGAGACCCAGTACTTC
size: many; V: TRBV20-1; D: NA; J: TRBJ2-7; length: 15; CDR3: CSAMGDWFLPYEQYF; DNA: TGCAGTGCTATGGGGGATTGGTTCCTGCCCTACGAGCAGTACTTC
size: many; V: TRBV12-3/TRBV12-4; D: NA; J: TRBJ1-5; length: 13; CDR3: CASSFDRSQPQHF; DNA: TGTGCCAGCAGTTTCGATCGTTCTCAGCCCCAGCATTTT
size: many; V: TRBV12-3/TRBV12-4; D: TRBD2; J: TRBJ2-1; length: 14; CDR3: CASRGLAASNEQFF; DNA: TGTGCCAGCAGGGGACTAGCGGCCTCTAATGAGCAGTTCTTC
size: many; V: TRBV7-2; D: NA; J: TRBJ1-5; length: 15; CDR3: CASSLGRGSNQPQHF; DNA: TGTGCCAGCAGCTTAGGCAGGGGCAGCAATCAGCCCCAGCATTTT
size: many; V: TRBV12-3/TRBV12-4; D: TRBD1; J: TRBJ1-1; length: 13; CDR3: CASSRDRNLEAFF; DNA: TGTGCCAGCAGTAGGGACAGGAACCTTGAAGCTTTCTTT
size: many; V: TRBV3-1; D: NA; J: TRBJ1-2; length: 13; CDR3: CASSQVKGIGYTF; DNA: TGTGCCAGCAGCCAAGTAAAGGGTATAGGCTACACCTTC
size: many; V: TRBV12-3/TRBV12-4; D: NA; J: TRBJ1-1; length: 13; CDR3: CASSLGKNTEAFF; DNA: TGTGCCAGCAGTCTAGGAAAAAACACTGAAGCTTTCTTT
size: many; V: TRBV5-1; D: NA; J: TRBJ2-2; length: 17; CDR3: CASSLPQTGSNTGELFF; DNA: TGCGCCAGCAGCCTACCGCAGACAGGTTCGAACACCGGGGAGCTGTTTTTT
size: many; V: TRBV15; D: NA; J: TRBJ1-2; length: 16; CDR3: CATSQDPRRNNYGYTF; DNA: TGTGCCACCAGCCAAGACCCCAGACGGAATAACTATGGCTACACCTTC
size: once; V: TRBV12-2; D: NA; J: TRBJ1-1; length: 16; CDR3: CASRSLPTRTLTEAFF; DNA: TGTGCAAGTCGCTCATTACCAACACGAACCCTCACTGAAGCTTTCTTT
size: many; V: TRBV2; D: TRBD2; J: TRBJ2-3; length: 14; CDR3: CASLLAGASDTQYF; DNA: TGTGCCAGCCTCCTAGCGGGGGCCTCAGATACGCAGTATTTT
size: many; V: TRBV7-2; D: NA; J: TRBJ1-6; length: 14; CDR3: CASRGDRRNSPLHF; DNA: TGTGCCAGCAGGGGCGACAGAAGAAATTCACCCCTCCACTTT
size: many; V: TRBV15; D: TRBD2; J: TRBJ2-1; length: 14; CDR3: CALKGGGIYNEQFF; DNA: TGTGCCCTCAAGGGCGGGGGTATCTACAATGAGCAGTTCTTC
size: few; V: TRBV5-1; D: NA; J: TRBJ2-5; length: 13; CDR3: CASSSQVGETQYF; DNA: TGCGCCAGCAGCTCCCAGGTGGGGGAGACCCAGTACTTC
size: NA; V: TRBV3-1; D: NA; J: TRBJ2-5; length: 15; CDR3: CASSLGGEFKETQYF; DNA: TGTGCCAGCAGCCTAGGCGGGGAATTTAAAGAGACCCAGTACTTC
size: NA; V: TRBV7-2; D: NA; J: TRBJ1-5; length: 17; CDR3: CASSLAEWGLSNKTQNF; DNA: TGTGCCAGCAGCTTAGCGGAGTGGGGGTTGAGCAATAAGACCCAGAATTTT
size: many; V: TRBV6-4; D: NA; J: TRBJ1-4; length: 17; CDR3: CARHSIFRGRVDEKLFF; DNA: TGTGCCAGACACAGCATCTTCCGAGGCAGGGTAGACGAAAAACTGTTTTTT
size: NA; V: TRBV18; D: NA; J: TRBJ1-2; length: 13; CDR3: CASSPGSDYGYTF; DNA: TGTGCCAGCTCACCGGGCAGCGACTATGGCTACACCTTC
size: many; V: TRBV27; D: NA; J: TRBJ2-5; length: 15; CDR3: CASSLYGGLQETQYF; DNA: TGTGCCAGCAGTCTCTACGGGGGGCTACAAGAGACCCAGTACTTC
size: many; V: TRBV5-1; D: TRBD2; J: TRBJ2-3; length: 14; CDR3: CASSSVAGSDTQYF; DNA: TGCGCCAGCAGCTCCGTAGCGGGATCAGATACGCAGTATTTT
size: many; V: TRBV20-1; D: NA; J: TRBJ2-3; length: 11; CDR3: CSASFLNTQYF; DNA: TGCAGTGCTAGCTTTCTAAACACGCAGTATTTT
size: many; V: TRBV5-1; D: NA; J: TRBJ2-1; length: 12; CDR3: CASRRGLNEQFF; DNA: TGCGCCAGCAGGCGGGGTTTAAATGAGCAGTTCTTC
size: many; V: TRBV20-1; D: NA; J: TRBJ1-6; length: 12; CDR3: CSARGTASPLHF; DNA: TGCAGTGCTAGAGGGACAGCTTCACCCCTCCACTTT
size: many; V: TRBV5-1; D: NA; J: TRBJ2-7; length: 15; CDR3: CASRVDTGSRYEQYF; DNA: TGCGCCAGCCGCGTAGATACGGGGTCGCGCTACGAGCAGTACTTC
size: many; V: TRBV9; D: TRBD2; J: TRBJ2-3; length: 17; CDR3: CASSIGLAGSSTDTQYF; DNA: TGTGCCAGCAGCATCGGACTAGCGGGGAGTAGCACAGATACGCAGTATTTT
size: many; V: TRBV7-2; D: NA; J: TRBJ1-2; length: 14; CDR3: CASIEPGLTYGYTF; DNA: TGTGCCAGCATCGAACCGGGACTGACTTATGGCTACACCTTC
size: many; V: TRBV20-1; D: NA; J: TRBJ1-6; length: 15; CDR3: CSARTGPSYNSPLHF; DNA: TGCAGTGCTAGAACAGGGCCCTCCTATAATTCACCCCTCCACTTT
size: many; V: TRBV20-1; D: NA; J: TRBJ2-7; length: 13; CDR3: CSARDAGFYEQYF; DNA: TGCAGTGCTAGAGATGCAGGGTTCTACGAGCAGTACTTC
size: many; V: TRBV3-1; D: TRBD2; J: TRBJ2-3; length: 16; CDR3: CASSTLGLASLRAQYF; DNA: TGTGCCAGCAGCACCCTGGGACTAGCGAGCCTTAGGGCGCAGTATTTT
size: many; V: TRBV20-1; D: NA; J: TRBJ2-3; length: 14; CDR3: CSARSAAPTDTQYF; DNA: TGCAGTGCTAGATCAGCAGCGCCCACAGATACGCAGTATTTT
size: many; V: TRBV28; D: TRBD1; J: TRBJ1-2; length: 13; CDR3: CASRPQGGEGYTF; DNA: TGTGCCAGCAGACCACAGGGGGGAGAAGGCTACACCTTC
size: NA; V: TRBV5-1; D: TRBD1; J: TRBJ2-7; length: 14; CDR3: CASSQGQGPYEQYF; DNA: TGCGCCAGCAGCCAGGGACAGGGACCCTACGAGCAGTACTTC
size: many; V: TRBV20-1; D: NA; J: TRBJ2-3; length: 14; CDR3: CSARRGGSTDTQYF; DNA: TGCAGTGCTAGAAGGGGGGGCAGCACAGATACGCAGTATTTT
size: many; V: TRBV7-3; D: TRBD1; J: TRBJ1-1; length: 14; CDR3: CASSKDRAGTEAFF; DNA: TGTGCCAGCAGCAAGGACAGGGCGGGAACTGAAGCTTTCTTT
size: many; V: TRBV7-2; D: NA; J: TRBJ2-3; length: 15; CDR3: CASSPLPSSTDTQYF; DNA: TGTGCCAGCAGCCCTCTTCCGTCTAGCACAGATACGCAGTATTTT
size: many; V: TRBV2; D: NA; J: TRBJ2-2; length: 15; CDR3: CASSQGQIAPGELFF; DNA: TGTGCCAGCAGTCAAGGACAGATCGCCCCCGGGGAGCTGTTTTTT
size: NA; V: TRBV9; D: NA; J: TRBJ2-3; length: 13; CDR3: CASSTTSTDTQYF; DNA: TGTGCCAGCAGCACGACGAGCACAGATACGCAGTATTTT
size: NA; V: TRBV4-1; D: NA; J: TRBJ2-2; length: 15; CDR3: CASSQGSGHTGELFF; DNA: TGCGCCAGCAGCCAAGGTTCAGGACACACCGGGGAGCTGTTTTTT
size: many; V: TRBV20-1; D: NA; J: TRBJ1-2; length: 15; CDR3: CSARALDGVDHGYTF; DNA: TGCAGTGCTAGAGCCTTAGACGGGGTGGACCATGGCTACACCTTC
size: many; V: TRBV7-2; D: NA; J: TRBJ2-1; length: 17; CDR3: CASSTTQRVQAYNEQFF; DNA: TGTGCCAGCAGCACCACGCAGAGAGTACAAGCCTACAATGAGCAGTTCTTC
size: many; V: TRBV5-1; D: TRBD2; J: TRBJ2-1; length: 15; CDR3: CASSEGTSDYNEQFF; DNA: TGCGCCAGCAGCGAGGGGACTAGCGACTACAATGAGCAGTTCTTC
size: many; V: TRBV5-1; D: NA; J: TRBJ2-7; length: 14; CDR3: CASSGSSGSYEQYF; DNA: TGCGCCAGCAGCGGGTCAAGTGGATCCTACGAGCAGTACTTC
size: many; V: TRBV28; D: TRBD1; J: TRBJ1-6; length: 15; CDR3: CASSLGQGTYSPLHF; DNA: TGTGCCAGCAGTCTCGGACAGGGAACTTACTCACCCCTCCACTTT
size: many; V: TRBV28; D: TRBD2; J: TRBJ2-3; length: 16; CDR3: CASTSFGGGSTDTQYF; DNA: TGTGCCAGCACCTCCTTTGGGGGGGGGAGCACAGATACGCAGTATTTT
size: many; V: TRBV5-8; D: NA; J: TRBJ1-2; length: 14; CDR3: CASSPGGADYGYTF; DNA: TGTGCCAGCAGCCCGGGAGGGGCAGACTATGGCTACACCTTC
size: many; V: TRBV6-1; D: TRBD1; J: TRBJ1-1; length: 14; CDR3: CASRTGTGGTEAFF; DNA: TGTGCCAGCAGGACCGGGACAGGGGGGACTGAAGCTTTCTTT
size: many; V: TRBV18; D: NA; J: TRBJ1-2; length: 13; CDR3: CASSPTTNYGYTF; DNA: TGTGCCAGCTCACCAACGACGAACTATGGCTACACCTTC
size: many; V: TRBV7-6; D: TRBD2; J: TRBJ2-2; length: 18; CDR3: CASSPIGTSGANTGELFF; DNA: TGTGCCAGCAGCCCTATCGGGACTAGCGGGGCGAACACCGGGGAGCTGTTTTTT
size: many; V: TRBV29-1; D: NA; J: TRBJ2-7; length: 13; CDR3: CSVETGLDYEQYF; DNA: TGCAGCGTTGAAACAGGGTTAGATTACGAGCAGTACTTC
size: many; V: TRBV7-2; D: TRBD2; J: TRBJ2-7; length: 15; CDR3: CASSSTGSGGSEQYF; DNA: TGTGCCAGCAGCTCGACGGGCAGCGGGGGGAGCGAGCAGTACTTC
size: few; V: TRBV5-4; D: TRBD1; J: TRBJ1-1; length: 17; CDR3: CASSLGTGGFLNTEAFF; DNA: TGTGCCAGCAGCTTGGGGACAGGGGGCTTTTTGAACACTGAAGCTTTCTTT
size: NA; V: TRBV27; D: NA; J: TRBJ2-2; length: 15; CDR3: CASSLWPGATGELFF; DNA: TGTGCCAGCAGTTTATGGCCAGGGGCCACCGGGGAGCTGTTTTTT